The 2 T cell receptor beta chains below all came from one sample that was sequenced in a study of OX40 agonist ivuxolimab in advanced cancers. The library came from the immunoSEQ multiplex PCR assay. TCRdb limited this immuneACCESS table to in-frame rearrangements with V and J called. A share of clones is missing; checked studies link under half to unresolved V genes, and the rest is unexplained. The sample records roughly 69,000 clones, roughly nine tenths of which are singletons. The ten top clones hold 4% to 4.5% of the sample. This specimen was CD4+ or CD8+ T cells sorted from blood, taken in a trial of the OX40 agonist ivuxolimab. The receptors stem from an adult with an advanced solid tumor such as melanoma, head and neck, liver or kidney cancer.

The rearrangement joins TRBV2 to TRBJ1-1; 8 bases are shared with TRBD1. V shed 3 bases and J 1 base; nucleotides not matched to a gene: 10. This CDR3 has 17 residues. Germline CDR1 SNHLY, CDR2 FYNNEI. The CDR3 coding sequence is TGTGCCAGCAGTGATCCGATCCGACAGGGGACGAACACTGAAGCTTTCTTT. Its protein product is CASSDPIRQGTNTEAFF.

The chain uses TRBV7-9 and TRBJ2-7, with 11 bases fitting TRBD2. V was pared by 4 bases and J by 4 bases, with 6 bases of the junction left unmatched. The CDR3 consists of 15 residues. CDR1 and CDR2 from the germline V gene are SEHNR and FQNEAQ (reference sequence). CDR3 nucleotides: TGTGCCAGCAGCTACGGGACTAGCGGTTCTTACGAGCAGTACTTC. Amino acids: CASSYGTSGSYEQYF. Based on the CDR3 plus reference TRBV7-9 and TRBJ2-7, the full variable domain is DTGVSQNPRHKITKRGQNVTFRCDPISEHNRLYWYRQTLGQGPEFLTYFQNEAQLEKSRLLSDRFSAERPKGSFSTLEIQRTEQGDSAMYLCASSYGTSGSYEQYFGPGTRLTVT.